The 26 T cell receptor beta chains reported below all come from one sample, sequenced in a study of beta chain features in type 1 diabetes. Every bit of the isolated RNA underwent reverse transcription, so sequencing read expressed TCRB transcripts. Assay: immunoSEQ multiplex PCR; the TCRdb copy retains only in-frame clones and omits some. This table holds fewer than 350,000 clones, 8% found once. The sequenced material came from central memory CD4+ T cells from blood. The receptors stem from a woman aged 18-35 years in good health.

This clone occurred many times. The J gene is TRBJ2-1, the V gene TRBV27; TRBD1 is a possible D gene (5 bases). V was clipped by 3 bases and J by 10 bases, with 19 bases between them. From germline, CDR1 is MNHEY and CDR2 SMNVEV (reference sequence). CDR3 length: 15 residues. For the CDR3, the DNA is TGTGCCAGCAGTTTTAACGCAGGGCTGAAGGACGAGCAGTTCTTC. Its protein is CASSFNAGLKDEQFF.

The chain combines TRBV7-8 with TRBJ2-1, with 10 bases that match TRBD2. Germline V lookup: CDR1 SGHVS, CDR2 FQNEAQ. CDR3 length: 16 amino acids. J was trimmed by 3 bases and V by 6 bases; bases with no gene match: 8. The chain's CDR3 is CASRASGRHSYNEQFF. The CDR3 nucleotides are TGTGCCAGCAGGGCTAGCGGGAGACATAGCTACAATGAGCAGTTCTTC.

The V and J genes are TRBV5-1 and TRBJ2-5, with D perhaps matching TRBD2 (5 bases). Trimming took 9 bases from V and 1 from J, leaving 19 bases between them. The CDR3 has 15 residues. Looked up from germline, CDR1 is SGHRS and CDR2 is YFSETQ. The CDR3 here is CATSATGSPQETQYF. The CDR3 coding sequence is TGCGCCACCTCGGCGACGGGGAGCCCCCAAGAGACCCAGTACTTC.

This clone was detected ten times or more. V gene TRBV2 combines with J gene TRBJ2-4; a possible D gene is TRBD1 (5 bases). The germline CDR1 and CDR2 sequences are SNHLY and FYNNEI. Trimming shortened V by 5 bases and J by 7 bases, and 18 bases separated the two germline ends. The CDR3 runs 15 residues. DNA of the CDR3: TGTGCCAGCAGTATTGTTTTAGGGGCACGGAACATTCAGTACTTC. This gives the protein CASSIVLGARNIQYF.

This clone was picked up a small number of times. The chain joins TRBV19 to TRBJ1-3; D call uncertain. The ends were cut back, 4 bases at V and 4 bases at J, with 8 bases in the middle. The CDR3 contains 13 residues. The germline V gene encodes CDR1 LNHDA and CDR2 SQIVND (reference sequence). CDR3 DNA: TGTGCCAGTAGTACTGAGTTCGGAAACACCATATATTTT. It yields the protein CASSTEFGNTIYF. Combining the CDR3 with reference TRBV19 and TRBJ1-3 gives the whole variable domain DGGITQSPKYLFRKEGQNVTLSCEQNLNHDAMYWYRQDPGQGLRLIYYSQIVNDFQKGDIAEGYSVSREKKESFPLTVTSAQKNPTAFYLCASSTEFGNTIYFGEGSWLTVV.

The chain joins TRBV5-4 to TRBJ2-2; D not certain. CDR3 length: 14 amino acids. The ends were cut back, 6 bases at V and 5 bases at J, with 14 bases in the middle. The germline V gene has CDR1 SGHNT and CDR2 YYREEE (reference sequence). The CDR3 spells CASKPGTSTGELFF. The CDR3, as DNA: TGTGCCAGCAAACCAGGAACTTCGACCGGGGAGCTGTTTTTT.

This clone has just a few counts. The chain links TRBV7-2 to TRBJ1-2; D is perhaps TRBD1 (5 bases). Germline V gene lookup returns CDR1 SGHTA and CDR2 FQGNSA. The CDR3 has 14 residues. Trimming took 1 base from V and 5 from J, leaving 11 bases between them. The CDR3 nucleotides are TGTGCCAGCAGCTTAGGTTCAGGGCGGTATGGCTACACCTTC. Protein product: CASSLGSGRYGYTF.

This clone was picked up a small number of times. The chain employs TRBV4-3 and TRBJ1-3, with D tentatively TRBD1 (6 bases). This CDR3 has 17 residues. Deletions cut 0 bases from V and 0 bases from J, with 12 bases between. The germline V gene has CDR1 LGHNA and CDR2 YSLEER. CDR3 bases: TGCGCCAGCAGCCAAGAATTGGCCAGGGGCTCTGGAAACACCATATATTTT. It yields the protein CASSQELARGSGNTIYF.

This clone has a handful of counts. The rearrangement links TRBV19 to TRBJ2-5, with 11 nucleotides matching TRBD2. After removal of 6 bases from V and 4 bases from J, the junction contained 7 bases not matched to a gene. This CDR3 is built from 15 residues. Germline-derived CDR1 and CDR2 are LNHDA and SQIVND (reference sequence). Here the CDR3 reads CASSQTSGDSETQYF. The CDR3 nucleotides are TGTGCCAGTAGCCAGACTAGCGGGGACTCAGAGACCCAGTACTTC.

This clone was counted a few times. This sequence joins TRBV29-1 and TRBJ2-7, with D possibly TRBD1 on 6 matching bases. V was pared by 5 bases and J by 5 bases, with 16 bases between. The CDR3 runs 13 residues. CDR1 is SQVTM, CDR2 ANQGSEA, per germline. The DNA of the CDR3 is TGCAGCGTTAGTATTATTTACAGGGACGAGCAGTACTTC. Translation gives CSVSIIYRDEQYF.

J is TRBJ2-3 and V is TRBV7-8, with a tentative D call TRBD2 (6 bases). The germline V gene has CDR1 SGHVS and CDR2 FQNEAQ. Trimming cost V 5 bases and J 4 bases, with 10 bases left between them. The CDR3 is 13 amino acids. The CDR3 DNA sequence: TGTGCCAGCAGCGACCGACTAGCAGATACGCAGTATTTT. Translating gives CASSDRLADTQYF.

This clone has only a few counts. This chain links TRBV9 with TRBJ2-2; TRBD1 agrees at 8 bases. The CDR3 sequence is 18 residues long. Germline V lookup: CDR1 SGDLS, CDR2 YYNGEE. After removal of 2 bases from V and 4 bases from J, the junction contained 13 bases not matched to a gene. Here the CDR3 reads CASSVGLPGQAITGELFF. The CDR3 DNA reads TGTGCCAGCAGCGTGGGGTTGCCGGGACAGGCGATCACCGGGGAGCTGTTTTTT.

This clone was seen ten or more times. This same CDR3 is encoded by further DNA sequences in the sample. The chain carries TRBV7-3 and TRBJ2-1; no clear D. Per germline, CDR1 SGHTA and CDR2 FQGTGA. There are 11 residues in the CDR3. Trimming left V 3 bases short and J 7 bases short, with 4 bases between. The CDR3 bases are TGTGCCAGCAGCTTGGGTAATGAGCAGTTCTTC. Protein: CASSLGNEQFF.

The CDR3: CASQDGALPQHF. CDR3 coding DNA: TGTGCCAGTCAGGACGGCGCGCTACCCCAGCATTTT. The chain combines TRBV25-1 with TRBJ1-5; no clear D gene. The CDR3 is 12 amino acids. The germline V gene encodes CDR1 MGHDK and CDR2 SYGVNS. V dropped 9 bases and J dropped 10 bases, with 16 bases sitting between them.

This clone came up a few times. The V gene is TRBV18, the J gene TRBJ2-1; 7 bases match TRBD1. V shed 6 bases, J shed 8 bases, and the junction held 4 bases outside the gene matches. The V gene's germline CDR1 is KGHSH and CDR2 LQKENI. The CDR3 loop spans 12 amino acids. CDR3 protein: CASSEGGDEQFF. CDR3 nucleotide sequence: TGTGCCAGCTCGGAAGGGGGCGATGAGCAGTTCTTC.

This clone was seen ten or more times. This sequence joins TRBV25-1 and TRBJ1-1, with a possible D match to TRBD1 (5 bases). The CDR3 sequence is 12 residues long. Germline CDR1 is MGHDK and CDR2 is SYGVNS. V lost 7 bases, J lost 3 bases, and 9 bases lay in between. CDR3 sequence (DNA): TGTGCCAGCACGGGACCGTACACTGAAGCTTTCTTT. Its protein is CASTGPYTEAFF.

The chain couples TRBV14 to TRBJ2-3; tentative D call: TRBD1 (6 bases). The CDR3 covers 13 residues. CDR1 SGHDN and CDR2 FVKESK come from the germline V gene. Trimming pared 4 bases from V and 13 bases from J, leaving 18 bases between. The CDR3 DNA follows: TGTGCCAGCAGCCTAACTTCCGGGACAACAAAGTATTTT. It yields the protein CASSLTSGTTKYF.

The chain recombines TRBV20-1 with TRBJ1-1; D gene uncertain. Germline V gene data show CDR1 as DFQATT and CDR2 as SNEGSKA (reference sequence). V was shortened by 3 bases and J by 5 bases, with 7 bases between the two germline ends. The CDR3 covers 11 residues. The CDR3 reads CSASVPTEAFF. The CDR3 coding sequence is TGCAGTGCTAGCGTCCCTACTGAAGCTTTCTTT.

The chain is built from TRBV11-3 and TRBJ2-1; weak D call: TRBD2 (6 bases). Germline V CDR1 and CDR2: SGHNT, YENEEA. This CDR3 spans 14 amino acids. V lost 3 bases and J lost 7, with 13 bases in between. In nucleotides, the CDR3 is TGTGCCAGCAGCTTGACTAGAATTTCGAATGAGCAGTTCTTC. It codes for CASSLTRISNEQFF.

This clone has only a few counts. Other DNA variants within this sample encode the same CDR3. The chain carries TRBV29-1 and TRBJ2-3, with TRBD2 matching 10 bases. Germline CDR1 and CDR2: SQVTM and ANQGSEA. J gave up 2 bases and V 6 bases, and 2 bases lay outside the gene matches. The CDR3 sequence is 13 residues long. The CDR3 protein is CSVAGGNTDTQYF. The CDR3 coding sequence is TGCAGCGTAGCGGGAGGGAACACAGATACGCAGTATTTT.

A few counts support this clone. The chain couples TRBV18 to TRBJ1-6; D gene uncertain. The germline V and J ends were trimmed by 3 bases and 6 bases, with 9 bases remaining between them. The CDR3 runs 14 residues. Germline V gives CDR1 KGHSH, CDR2 LQKENI. As DNA, the CDR3 is TGTGCCAGCTCACCTGAAGCGGCTAATTCACCCCTCCACTTT. It translates to CASSPEAANSPLHF.

The chain has TRBV7-2 and TRBJ1-1; D uncertain. From germline, CDR1 is SGHTA and CDR2 FQGNSA. The CDR3 is made up of 14 amino acids. The V gene lost 3 bases and the J gene lost 1 base, with 9 bases spanning the gap. The CDR3 loop reads CASSLNGRNTEAFF. DNA for the CDR3: TGTGCCAGCAGCTTGAATGGCAGGAACACTGAAGCTTTCTTT.

This sequence joins TRBV11-2 and TRBJ2-1; D possibly corresponds to TRBD2 (6 bases). The germline V gene encodes CDR1 SGHAT and CDR2 FQNNGV. The CDR3 spans 15 residues. V lost 6 bases, J lost 3 bases, and 15 bases lay in between. As DNA, the CDR3 is TGTGCCAGCAGAATCGGGACTTCCGACTACAATGAGCAGTTCTTC. Translating it yields CASRIGTSDYNEQFF.

The J gene is TRBJ2-3, the V gene TRBV2, with D maybe TRBD2 (5 bases). The germline V gene encodes CDR1 SNHLY and CDR2 FYNNEI. V was trimmed by 7 bases and J by 3 bases, leaving 11 bases between them. The CDR3 is made up of 13 amino acids. In nucleotides, the CDR3 is TGTGCCAGCACACGGGATCAAACAGATACGCAGTATTTT. Translation gives CASTRDQTDTQYF.

This clone was counted at least ten times. The chain combines TRBV7-2 with TRBJ1-5; possible D gene TRBD1, 6 bases. V shed 3 bases and J shed 6 bases, with 12 bases lying between them. The CDR3 extends over 14 amino acids. Germline CDR1 is SGHTA and CDR2 is FQGNSA. The CDR3 region is CASSFNRVGQPQHF. The CDR3 DNA follows: TGTGCCAGCAGCTTTAACAGGGTAGGTCAGCCCCAGCATTTT. Based on the CDR3 plus reference TRBV7-2 and TRBJ1-5, the full variable domain is GAGVSQSPSNKVTEKGKDVELRCDPISGHTALYWYRQSLGQGLEFLIYFQGNSAPDKSGLPSDRFSAERTGGSVSTLTIQRTQQEDSAVYLCASSFNRVGQPQHFGDGTRLSIL.

A few counts support this clone. The chain joins TRBV28 to TRBJ1-5; D uncertain. V lost 3 bases and J 6 bases, leaving 9 bases between the germline ends. CDR1 is MDHEN and CDR2 is SYDVKM in the germline V gene. This CDR3 is 13 amino acids long. The DNA of the CDR3 is TGTGCCAGCAGTTTTTTTTCAGGTCAGCCCCAGCATTTT. It yields the protein CASSFFSGQPQHF.